The T cell receptor beta chain under discussion was sequenced for a study of blood T cell repertoires in COVID-19. In the study overall: PBMCs, B-cell-depleted T cells, or T cells were the source of the cDNA or gDNA that made up the material.

J was trimmed by 3 bases and V by 5 bases; bases with no gene match: 7. This CDR3 region has 14 residues. From germline, CDR1 is LGHDT and CDR2 YNNKEL (reference sequence). Measured with immunoSEQ multiplex PCR; TCRdb has only the in-frame clones, and not every one. The repertoire holds 110,000 to 150,000 clones, with 86% as singletons. The participants were between roughly 18 and 89 years old and came from fewer than 25 US areas. Recovery meant two consecutive negative NP/OP PCR tests, professional clearance, or resolved symptoms. Sequenced sample: PBMCs or T cells enriched from blood (not recorded which). The genes are TRBV3-1 (or the pseudogene TRBV3-2) and TRBJ2-7; 7 nucleotides line up with TRBD1. The clonotype originates from a man aged 45-65 years who had recovered from COVID-19. CDR3 coding DNA: TGTGCCAGCAGCTTTAGGGGGCTCGGCTACGAGCAGTACTTC. Amino acid sequence: CASSFRGLGYEQYF.